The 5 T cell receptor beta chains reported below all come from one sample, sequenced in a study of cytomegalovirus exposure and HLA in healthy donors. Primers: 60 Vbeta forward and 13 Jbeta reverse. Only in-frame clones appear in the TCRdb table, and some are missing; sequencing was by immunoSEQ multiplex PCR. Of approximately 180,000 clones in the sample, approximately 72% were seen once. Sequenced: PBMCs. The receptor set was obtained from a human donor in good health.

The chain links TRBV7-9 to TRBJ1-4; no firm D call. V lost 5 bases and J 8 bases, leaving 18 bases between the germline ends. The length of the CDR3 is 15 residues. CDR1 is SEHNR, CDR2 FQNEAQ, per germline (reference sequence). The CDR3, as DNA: TGTGCCAGCAGCCCGAGGACTGGGAAAAGAGAAAAACTGTTTTTT. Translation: CASSPRTGKREKLFF.

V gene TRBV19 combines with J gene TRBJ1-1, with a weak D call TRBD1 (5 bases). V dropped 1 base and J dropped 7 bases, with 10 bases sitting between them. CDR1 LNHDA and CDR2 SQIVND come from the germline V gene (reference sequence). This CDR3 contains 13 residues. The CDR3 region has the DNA TGTGCCAGTAGTATAGCTGGGGCAGATGAAGCTTTCTTT. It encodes CASSIAGADEAFF.

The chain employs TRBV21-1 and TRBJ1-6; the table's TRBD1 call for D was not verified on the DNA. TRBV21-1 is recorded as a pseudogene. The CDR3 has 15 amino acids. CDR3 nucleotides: TGTGCCAGCATTTTGAGGGACACAGGGGGTGAACCCCTCCACTTT. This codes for CASILRDTGGEPLHF.

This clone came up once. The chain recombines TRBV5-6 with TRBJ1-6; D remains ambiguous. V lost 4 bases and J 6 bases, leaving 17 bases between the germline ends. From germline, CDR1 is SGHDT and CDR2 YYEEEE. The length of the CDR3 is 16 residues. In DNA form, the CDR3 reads TGTGCCAGCAGCAGCAGCGGGGAGATGGTTAATTCACCCCTCCACTTT. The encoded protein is CASSSSGEMVNSPLHF.

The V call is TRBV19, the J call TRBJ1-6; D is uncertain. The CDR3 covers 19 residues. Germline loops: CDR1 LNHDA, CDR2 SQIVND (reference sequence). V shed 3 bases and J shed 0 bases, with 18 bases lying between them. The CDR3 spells CASSMERGLMSSYNSPLHF. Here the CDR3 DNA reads TGTGCCAGTAGTATGGAGAGAGGGCTGATGAGCTCCTATAATTCACCCCTCCACTTT. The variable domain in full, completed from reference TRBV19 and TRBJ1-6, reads DGGITQSPKYLFRKEGQNVTLSCEQNLNHDAMYWYRQDPGQGLRLIYYSQIVNDFQKGDIAEGYSVSREKKESFPLTVTSAQKNPTAFYLCASSMERGLMSSYNSPLHFGNGTRLTVT.